The clone carrying this TCR beta chain has only a few counts. This entry belongs to a study of Graves' ophthalmopathy and Graves' hyperthyroidism. The sequenced template was RNA, covering the TCR beta CDR3 region. Amplification began with first-round RT-PCR using HTBI primers, then second-round multiplex PCR was performed. TCRdb itself ran the multiplex PCR reads through MiXCR, one entry per CDR3 protein. The sample yields some 1.1 million distinct CDR3 sequences, about 38% seen once. This CDR3 is 14 amino acids long. V dropped 5 bases and J dropped 3 bases, with 11 bases sitting between them. The chain employs TRBV12-3 or TRBV12-4 and TRBJ1-5; tentatively, D is TRBD1 (6 bases). Sequencing was carried out using peripheral blood or thyroid tissue (not recorded which). This clonotype was obtained from an adult man with Graves' hyperthyroidism. The CDR3 DNA reads as TGTGCCAGCAGTGGGGGGCAGGTCAATCAGCCCCAGCATTTT. This gives the protein CASSGGQVNQPQHF.